This T cell receptor beta chain is drawn from a study of OX40 agonist ivuxolimab in advanced cancers. The protocol was immunoSEQ multiplex PCR, while the TCRdb copy is restricted to in-frame clones and leaves out a portion. Here the sample spans 37,000 or so clones, 70% to 90% being singletons. General observations from the study: Relative to CD4+, CD8+ T cells held more expanded clones on average.

A remark on this clone: No antigen is known for it.

Germline V gives CDR1 MNHEY, CDR2 SMNVEV (reference sequence). V was pared by 2 bases and J by 7 bases, with 4 bases of the junction left unmatched. This CDR3 spans 13 amino acids. The starting material was CD4+ or CD8+ T cells sorted from blood, obtained in a trial of the OX40 agonist ivuxolimab. The V call is TRBV27, the J call TRBJ2-5; 7 bases align to TRBD1. The clonotype comes from an adult with an advanced solid tumor such as melanoma, head and neck, liver or kidney cancer. Here the CDR3 DNA reads TGTGCCAGCAGTTTAGAGGGGGCAGGGACCCAGTACTTC. Translated, it gives CASSLEGAGTQYF.